These T cell receptor beta chains were read from a single sample in a study of blood T cell repertoires in COVID-19. Libraries were prepared by immunoSEQ multiplex PCR; TCRdb keeps only in-frame clonotypes and omits some of them. This table has about 190,000 clones, around nine tenths appearing once. Sequenced sample: peripheral blood. These receptors were obtained from a man aged 65 to 79 with active or convalescent COVID-19. CDR3s include the opening cysteine and the closing phenylalanine or tryptophan. D genes are given only for firm matches. Clone size, where shown, is once, few, many, or a class for clones that have expanded.

D: -; J: TRBJ1-1; size: -; V: TRBV27; DNA: TGTGCCAGCAGAGCCACAGGGCAGGGCACTGAAGCTTTCTTT; CDR3: CASRATGQGTEAFF
D: TRBD1; J: TRBJ1-1; size: -; V: TRBV5-1; DNA: TGCGCCAGCAGCACACTACAGGGGGCAGGCACTGAAGCTTTCTTT; CDR3: CASSTLQGAGTEAFF
D: -; J: TRBJ1-4; size: once; V: TRBV7-8; DNA: TGTGCCAGCAGCCAACAGGAGATTACTAATGAAAAACTGTTTTTT; CDR3: CASSQQEITNEKLFF
D: -; J: TRBJ1-1; size: -; V: TRBV30; DNA: TGTGCCTGGTCCTCTGGGAGCGGGGGCGATCATGAAGCTTTCTTT; CDR3: CAWSSGSGGDHEAFF
D: TRBD2; J: TRBJ2-7; size: -; V: TRBV3-1/TRBV3-2; DNA: TGTGCCAGCAGCCAAGCTGCAGCGGGGGCCTACGAGCAGTACTTC; CDR3: CASSQAAAGAYEQYF
D: TRBD2; J: TRBJ2-1; size: -; V: TRBV20-1; DNA: TGCAGTGCTAGTTCAGCGGGACTCTACAATGAGCAGTTCTTC; CDR3: CSASSAGLYNEQFF
D: -; J: TRBJ1-3; size: -; V: TRBV11-2; DNA: TGTGCCAGCAGCTTAGATCCCCTCTCTGGAAACACCATATATTTT; CDR3: CASSLDPLSGNTIYF
D: -; J: TRBJ2-5; size: -; V: TRBV5-6; DNA: TGTGCCAGCAGCTTTGCAGGGTTAGAGACCCAGTACTTC; CDR3: CASSFAGLETQYF
D: -; J: TRBJ1-2; size: -; V: TRBV11-3; DNA: TGTGCCAGCAGCGGCGGCTACACCTTC; CDR3: CASSGGYTF
D: TRBD1; J: TRBJ2-1; size: -; V: TRBV24-1; DNA: TGTGCCACCAGTGATCTGGACAGGGACTCGAATGAGCAGTTCTTC; CDR3: CATSDLDRDSNEQFF
D: TRBD1; J: TRBJ1-5; size: -; V: TRBV3-1/TRBV3-2; DNA: TGTGCCAGCAGCCTAGACAGGGGCGATCGGCCCCAGCATTTT; CDR3: CASSLDRGDRPQHF
D: TRBD1; J: TRBJ2-2; size: -; V: TRBV11-2; DNA: TGTGCCAGCAGCTTATGGACAGGGGTAACCGGGGAGCTGTTTTTT; CDR3: CASSLWTGVTGELFF
D: -; J: TRBJ2-7; size: -; V: TRBV3-1/TRBV3-2; DNA: TGTGCCAGCAGCAACTCAGCAGGGGGGCCTTACGAGCAGTACTTC; CDR3: CASSNSAGGPYEQYF
D: -; J: TRBJ2-2; size: -; V: TRBV29-1; DNA: TGCAGCGCGCAGCTCCTCCGGGGCGGGGAGCTGTTTTTT; CDR3: CSAQLLRGGELFF
D: -; J: TRBJ2-1; size: -; V: TRBV11-2; DNA: TGTGCCAGCAGCCCGGGTGGGTATGAGCAGTTCTTC; CDR3: CASSPGGYEQFF
D: TRBD1; J: TRBJ1-6; size: -; V: TRBV27; DNA: TGTGCTAGCGGAGGGACAGGGCTTTATAATTCACCCCTCCACTTT; CDR3: CASGGTGLYNSPLHF
D: -; J: TRBJ1-6; size: -; V: TRBV19; DNA: TGTGCCAGTACCAGGACTGGGCTTTCACCCCTCCACTTT; CDR3: CASTRTGLSPLHF
D: -; J: TRBJ2-7; size: -; V: TRBV28; DNA: TGTGCCAGCAGCACAGGGGGGGCATACGAGCAGTACTTC; CDR3: CASSTGGAYEQYF
D: -; J: TRBJ1-1; size: once; V: TRBV19; DNA: TGTGCCAGTAGTATCCAGTCTGGGGCGGTCACTGAAGCTTTCTTT; CDR3: CASSIQSGAVTEAFF
D: TRBD2; J: TRBJ2-2; size: -; V: TRBV14; DNA: TGTGCCAGCAGCCTGCAAGCGGGACTAGCGGGGTCAGGGGAGCTGTTTTTT; CDR3: CASSLQAGLAGSGELFF
D: -; J: TRBJ1-4; size: -; V: TRBV21-1; DNA: TGTGCCAGCAGCAAAGTAGGGGGACAGGGTGGTTTCTACGATGAAAAACTGTTTTTT; CDR3: CASSKVGGQGGFYDEKLFF
D: -; J: TRBJ2-2; size: -; V: TRBV5-1; DNA: TGCGCCAGCAGCTGGGCCGGGAACACCGGGGAGCTGTTTTTT; CDR3: CASSWAGNTGELFF
D: TRBD2; J: TRBJ2-5; size: once; V: TRBV5-1; DNA: TGCGCCAGCAGCTTGAAAACCCTAGCGGGGGGGCCTCAAGAGACCCAGTACTTC; CDR3: CASSLKTLAGGPQETQYF
D: -; J: TRBJ1-1; size: -; V: TRBV7-2; DNA: TGTGCCAGCAGCTTAGCACAGGGAATGAACACTGAAGCTTTCTTT; CDR3: CASSLAQGMNTEAFF
D: -; J: TRBJ2-2; size: -; V: TRBV10-2; DNA: TGCGCCAGCAGCGGCGGGGGCGAAAACACCGGGGAGCTGTTTTTT; CDR3: CASSGGGENTGELFF
D: TRBD1; J: TRBJ1-6; size: -; V: TRBV6-5; DNA: TGTGCCAGCAAAGGGACAGGTTCACCCCTCCACTTT; CDR3: CASKGTGSPLHF
D: -; J: TRBJ1-2; size: -; V: TRBV12-3/TRBV12-4; DNA: TGTGCCAGCAGTCGAAACCGGGACTATGGCTACACCTTC; CDR3: CASSRNRDYGYTF
D: TRBD1; J: TRBJ1-2; size: -; V: TRBV5-1; DNA: TGCGCCAGCAGCTTGTCCACGACAGGGAACTATGGCTACACCTTC; CDR3: CASSLSTTGNYGYTF
D: -; J: TRBJ2-1; size: -; V: TRBV20-1; DNA: TGCAGTGCTAGTGGGCTAACCTCGCGGACCTACAATGAGCAGTTCTTC; CDR3: CSASGLTSRTYNEQFF
D: TRBD1; J: TRBJ1-2; size: -; V: TRBV27; DNA: TGTGCCAGCAGTCTCCGAGACAGGGGCCCGCATGGCTACACCTTC; CDR3: CASSLRDRGPHGYTF
D: TRBD1; J: TRBJ1-2; size: -; V: TRBV7-9; DNA: TGTGCCAGCAGCTCAAACAGGGGCGCTGGTTATGGCTACACCTTC; CDR3: CASSSNRGAGYGYTF
D: TRBD2; J: TRBJ2-1; size: -; V: TRBV27; DNA: TGTGCCAGCAGTAGGAGAGCGGGAGGAGCGGGCAATGAGCAGTTCTTC; CDR3: CASSRRAGGAGNEQFF
D: TRBD2; J: TRBJ2-5; size: once; V: TRBV19; DNA: TGTGCCAGTAGTCCGCTGGCGGGAGGATTTTTTGGAGAGACCCAGTACTTC; CDR3: CASSPLAGGFFGETQYF
D: -; J: TRBJ2-5; size: -; V: TRBV6-2/TRBV6-3; DNA: TGTGCCAGCAGTTACGGAGGAGCGACTAAAGAGACCCAGTACTTC; CDR3: CASSYGGATKETQYF
D: -; J: TRBJ2-7; size: -; V: TRBV10-3; DNA: TGTGCCATCAGTGAGGGGCAGGCCTACGAGCAGTACTTC; CDR3: CAISEGQAYEQYF
D: -; J: TRBJ2-1; size: -; V: TRBV2; DNA: TGTGCCAGCTGGGGAGGGGGGGAGCGATACAATGAGCAGTTCTTC; CDR3: CASWGGGERYNEQFF
D: TRBD2; J: TRBJ2-1; size: -; V: TRBV11-3; DNA: TGTGCCAGCAGCTTAGGTGGGCTAGCGGCTTACAATGAGCAGTTCTTC; CDR3: CASSLGGLAAYNEQFF